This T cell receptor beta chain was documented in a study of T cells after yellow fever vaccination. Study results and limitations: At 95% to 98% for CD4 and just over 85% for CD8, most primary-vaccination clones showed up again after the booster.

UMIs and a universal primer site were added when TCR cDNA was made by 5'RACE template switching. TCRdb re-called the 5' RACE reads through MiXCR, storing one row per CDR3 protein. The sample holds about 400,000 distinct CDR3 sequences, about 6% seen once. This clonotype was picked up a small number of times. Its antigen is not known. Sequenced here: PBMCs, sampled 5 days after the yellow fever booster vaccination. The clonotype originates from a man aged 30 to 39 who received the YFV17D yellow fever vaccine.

CDR3 sequence (DNA): TGTGCCAGCAGTCCCCTCACCCAGGAGCAGTTCTTC. Its protein is CASSPLTQEQFF. The chain uses TRBV6-2 or TRBV6-3 and TRBJ2-1; no clear D. The V and J ends lost 5 bases and 10 bases respectively, with 12 bases between them. CDR1 is MNHEY, CDR2 SVGEGT, per germline. The CDR3 loop spans 12 amino acids.